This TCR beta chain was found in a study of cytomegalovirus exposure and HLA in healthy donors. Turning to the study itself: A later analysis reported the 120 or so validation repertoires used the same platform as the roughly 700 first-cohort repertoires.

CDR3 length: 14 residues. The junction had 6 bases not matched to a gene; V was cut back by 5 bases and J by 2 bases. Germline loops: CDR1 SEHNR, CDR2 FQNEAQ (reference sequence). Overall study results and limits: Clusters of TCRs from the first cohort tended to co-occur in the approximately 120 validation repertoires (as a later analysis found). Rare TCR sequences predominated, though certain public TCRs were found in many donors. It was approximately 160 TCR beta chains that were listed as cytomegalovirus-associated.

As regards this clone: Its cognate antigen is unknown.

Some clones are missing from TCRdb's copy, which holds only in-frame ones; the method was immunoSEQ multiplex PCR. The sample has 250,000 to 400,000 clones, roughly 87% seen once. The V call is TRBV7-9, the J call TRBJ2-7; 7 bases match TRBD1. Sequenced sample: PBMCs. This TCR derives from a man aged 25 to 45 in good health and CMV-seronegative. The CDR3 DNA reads TGTGCCAGCAGCGTAAGGGACAGCCCCTACGAGCAGTACTTC. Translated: CASSVRDSPYEQYF.